The rows below give T cell receptor beta chains drawn from one sample of a study of shared clonotypes between healthy human individuals. TCRdb's copy holds only in-frame clones and misses some; the assay was immunoSEQ multiplex PCR. The sample lists hundreds of thousands of clones; less than 98% were seen once. The sequencing sample was made of naive CD4+ T cells sorted from blood. The receptors shown here come from a woman aged 25 to 39 in good health. CDR3s include the opening cysteine and the closing phenylalanine or tryptophan. Fields, in order: D gene, clone size, V gene, CDR3 length, J gene, CDR3 protein, CDR3 DNA. The D gene is left open where the match is weak. Not every row has a clone size; where given, it reads once, few, many or a size class.

d_gene: -; abundance: -; v_gene: TRBV18; len: 17; j_gene: TRBJ2-1; CDR3aa: CASSPGVGFQGDNEQFF; CDR3nt: TGTGCCAGCTCACCAGGTGTCGGCTTCCAAGGGGACAATGAGCAGTTCTTC
d_gene: -; abundance: -; v_gene: TRBV7-9; len: 15; j_gene: TRBJ1-1; CDR3aa: CASSFSGIADTEAFF; CDR3nt: TGTGCCAGCAGCTTCTCAGGGATCGCGGACACTGAAGCTTTCTTT
d_gene: -; abundance: -; v_gene: TRBV14; len: 14; j_gene: TRBJ1-4; CDR3aa: CASSQGGHNEKLFF; CDR3nt: TGTGCCAGCAGCCAAGGGGGCCACAATGAAAAACTGTTTTTT
d_gene: -; abundance: -; v_gene: TRBV5-1; len: 15; j_gene: TRBJ2-3; CDR3aa: CASRGGSLSTDTQYF; CDR3nt: TGCGCCAGCAGAGGGGGGAGCCTAAGCACAGATACGCAGTATTTT
d_gene: -; abundance: -; v_gene: TRBV2; len: 15; j_gene: TRBJ2-7; CDR3aa: CASRRRQTSSYEQYF; CDR3nt: TGTGCCAGCAGAAGAAGACAGACCAGCTCCTACGAGCAGTACTTC
d_gene: TRBD2; abundance: once; v_gene: TRBV27; len: 15; j_gene: TRBJ2-7; CDR3aa: CASSKSLAGLGEQYF; CDR3nt: TGTGCCAGCAGTAAATCACTAGCGGGATTGGGCGAGCAGTACTTC
d_gene: -; abundance: -; v_gene: TRBV4-1; len: 14; j_gene: TRBJ2-7; CDR3aa: CASSLTETSYEQYF; CDR3nt: TGCGCCAGCAGCCTTACAGAGACCTCCTACGAGCAGTACTTC
d_gene: TRBD2; abundance: -; v_gene: TRBV5-8; len: 17; j_gene: TRBJ2-3; CDR3aa: CAGTSGRTSVSTDTQYF; CDR3nt: TGTGCTGGGACTAGCGGGAGGACTAGTGTCAGCACAGATACGCAGTATTTT
d_gene: -; abundance: -; v_gene: TRBV6-5; len: 14; j_gene: TRBJ1-2; CDR3aa: CASSYAATNYGYTF; CDR3nt: TGTGCCAGCAGTTACGCAGCGACTAACTATGGCTACACCTTC
d_gene: -; abundance: -; v_gene: TRBV2; len: 12; j_gene: TRBJ1-2; CDR3aa: CASVRGSGSYTF; CDR3nt: TGTGCCAGCGTCCGGGGGTCGGGGAGCTACACCTTC
d_gene: -; abundance: -; v_gene: TRBV2; len: 14; j_gene: TRBJ1-3; CDR3aa: CASSESRGEFWLYF; CDR3nt: TGTGCCAGCAGTGAATCCAGGGGCGAGTTTTGGCTATATTTT
d_gene: TRBD1; abundance: once; v_gene: TRBV19; len: 15; j_gene: TRBJ2-7; CDR3aa: CASSRYRDRGGEQYF; CDR3nt: TGTGCCAGTAGTCGCTACCGGGACAGGGGCGGCGAGCAGTACTTC
d_gene: -; abundance: -; v_gene: TRBV9; len: 14; j_gene: TRBJ1-1; CDR3aa: CASSVFSENTEAFF; CDR3nt: TGTGCCAGCAGCGTATTTTCAGAGAACACTGAAGCTTTCTTT
d_gene: TRBD2; abundance: -; v_gene: TRBV18; len: 15; j_gene: TRBJ2-7; CDR3aa: CASSDRGLAGGEQYF; CDR3nt: TGTGCCAGTTCTGACCGGGGACTAGCGGGAGGCGAGCAGTACTTC
d_gene: -; abundance: once; v_gene: TRBV27; len: 14; j_gene: TRBJ2-2; CDR3aa: CASSFSGNTGELFF; CDR3nt: TGTGCCAGCAGTTTTAGCGGGAACACCGGGGAGCTGTTTTTT
d_gene: -; abundance: -; v_gene: TRBV14; len: 12; j_gene: TRBJ2-3; CDR3aa: CASSPFGDTQYF; CDR3nt: TGTGCCAGCAGCCCCTTCGGGGATACGCAGTATTTT
d_gene: TRBD1; abundance: -; v_gene: TRBV5-5; len: 14; j_gene: TRBJ1-1; CDR3aa: CASSSGQGAGEAFF; CDR3nt: TGTGCCAGCAGCTCGGGACAGGGGGCCGGTGAAGCTTTCTTT
d_gene: -; abundance: -; v_gene: TRBV5-5; len: 16; j_gene: TRBJ1-3; CDR3aa: CASSLEWDGIGNTIYF; CDR3nt: TGTGCCAGCAGCTTGGAATGGGATGGGATAGGAAACACCATATATTTT
d_gene: -; abundance: -; v_gene: TRBV6-4; len: 13; j_gene: TRBJ1-1; CDR3aa: CASSEMVGSEAFF; CDR3nt: TGTGCCAGCAGTGAAATGGTAGGCAGTGAAGCTTTCTTT
d_gene: TRBD2; abundance: -; v_gene: TRBV5-4; len: 17; j_gene: TRBJ2-7; CDR3aa: CASSLEVGTSTAYEQYF; CDR3nt: TGTGCCAGCAGCCTTGAGGTTGGGACTAGCACAGCCTACGAGCAGTACTTC
d_gene: -; abundance: -; v_gene: TRBV28; len: 16; j_gene: TRBJ2-2; CDR3aa: CASSLSERANTGELFF; CDR3nt: TGTGCCAGCAGTTTGAGTGAGAGGGCGAACACCGGGGAGCTGTTTTTT
d_gene: -; abundance: -; v_gene: TRBV19; len: 14; j_gene: TRBJ2-2; CDR3aa: CASSMFGNTGELFF; CDR3nt: TGTGCCAGTAGTATGTTTGGGAACACCGGGGAGCTGTTTTTT
d_gene: TRBD2; abundance: -; v_gene: TRBV4-1; len: 15; j_gene: TRBJ2-1; CDR3aa: CASSHSSGTLYEQFF; CDR3nt: TGCGCCAGCAGCCATAGTAGCGGGACCCTCTATGAGCAGTTCTTC
d_gene: -; abundance: -; v_gene: TRBV28; len: 15; j_gene: TRBJ2-7; CDR3aa: CASSQPGRSSYEQYF; CDR3nt: TGTGCCAGCAGTCAACCCGGGAGAAGCTCCTACGAGCAGTACTTC
d_gene: -; abundance: -; v_gene: TRBV11-2; len: 13; j_gene: TRBJ1-4; CDR3aa: CASSRAMEEKLFF; CDR3nt: TGTGCCAGCAGCCGGGCCATGGAGGAAAAACTGTTTTTT
d_gene: TRBD1; abundance: -; v_gene: TRBV14; len: 18; j_gene: TRBJ1-1; CDR3aa: CASSRYYRTGEPNTEAFF; CDR3nt: TGTGCCAGCAGCCGGTACTACAGGACAGGGGAACCCAACACTGAAGCTTTCTTT
d_gene: -; abundance: once; v_gene: TRBV9; len: 15; j_gene: TRBJ2-1; CDR3aa: CASSPTEPSYNEQFF; CDR3nt: TGTGCCAGCAGCCCTACAGAACCCTCCTACAATGAGCAGTTCTTC
d_gene: TRBD2; abundance: -; v_gene: TRBV9; len: 19; j_gene: TRBJ2-7; CDR3aa: CASSVEGWTSGRAGREQYF; CDR3nt: TGTGCCAGCAGCGTAGAAGGCTGGACTAGCGGGAGGGCGGGCCGCGAGCAGTACTTC
d_gene: TRBD2; abundance: -; v_gene: TRBV27; len: 17; j_gene: TRBJ2-1; CDR3aa: CASSSYQGTSGPNEQFF; CDR3nt: TGTGCCAGCAGTTCCTACCAAGGGACTAGCGGGCCAAATGAGCAGTTCTTC
d_gene: -; abundance: few; v_gene: TRBV19; len: 11; j_gene: TRBJ1-5; CDR3aa: CACGPRRPQHF; CDR3nt: TGTGCCTGTGGGCCGCGCCGGCCCCAGCATTTT
d_gene: -; abundance: -; v_gene: TRBV6-5; len: 13; j_gene: TRBJ1-2; CDR3aa: CASSYTLGDGYTF; CDR3nt: TGTGCCAGCAGTTACACATTAGGGGATGGCTACACCTTC
d_gene: TRBD1; abundance: -; v_gene: TRBV10-3; len: 15; j_gene: TRBJ2-5; CDR3aa: CAIMAGQGQVETQYF; CDR3nt: TGTGCCATCATGGCGGGACAGGGTCAGGTAGAGACCCAGTACTTC
d_gene: -; abundance: -; v_gene: TRBV19; len: 13; j_gene: TRBJ1-3; CDR3aa: CASRTGNGNTIYF; CDR3nt: TGTGCCAGTAGAACGGGGAATGGAAACACCATATATTTT
d_gene: -; abundance: -; v_gene: TRBV6-6; len: 12; j_gene: TRBJ1-1; CDR3aa: CASSYSGREAFF; CDR3nt: TGTGCCAGCAGTTACTCAGGGAGAGAAGCTTTCTTT
d_gene: TRBD1; abundance: -; v_gene: TRBV9; len: 17; j_gene: TRBJ1-2; CDR3aa: CASSVGDSRTVNYGYTF; CDR3nt: TGTGCCAGCAGCGTAGGGGACAGTCGCACAGTTAACTATGGCTACACCTTC
d_gene: TRBD1; abundance: -; v_gene: TRBV29-1; len: 14; j_gene: TRBJ1-2; CDR3aa: CSVEQSGTGTGYTF; CDR3nt: TGCAGCGTTGAACAGTCCGGGACAGGGACTGGCTACACCTTC
d_gene: -; abundance: -; v_gene: TRBV6-5; len: 15; j_gene: TRBJ2-7; CDR3aa: CASSYSRDTSYEQYF; CDR3nt: TGTGCCAGCAGTTACTCGAGAGACACTTCCTACGAGCAGTACTTC
d_gene: -; abundance: -; v_gene: TRBV10-3; len: 17; j_gene: TRBJ1-3; CDR3aa: CAISESRGAGSGNTIYF; CDR3nt: TGTGCCATCAGTGAGTCGAGAGGGGCTGGCTCTGGAAACACCATATATTTT
d_gene: TRBD2; abundance: -; v_gene: TRBV18; len: 14; j_gene: TRBJ2-7; CDR3aa: CASSPPGGPYEQYF; CDR3nt: TGTGCCAGCTCACCGCCGGGAGGGCCTTACGAGCAGTACTTC
d_gene: -; abundance: -; v_gene: TRBV4-1; len: 14; j_gene: TRBJ1-5; CDR3aa: CASSQITGEQPQHF; CDR3nt: TGCGCCAGCAGCCAAATCACAGGAGAACAGCCCCAGCATTTT
d_gene: TRBD2; abundance: -; v_gene: TRBV4-1; len: 20; j_gene: TRBJ2-4; CDR3aa: CASSQDLGLLAGRAKNIQYF; CDR3nt: TGCGCCAGCAGCCAAGATCTTGGCCTACTAGCGGGTCGGGCCAAAAACATTCAGTACTTC